This record looks at one T cell receptor beta chain sequence and its context. The data stem from a study of cytomegalovirus exposure and HLA in healthy donors. Primers included in the PCR were 60 Vbeta and 13 Jbeta primers. TCRdb keeps only in-frame clones here, not all; method: immunoSEQ multiplex PCR. Among some 180,000 clones listed, about four fifths were seen once. The receptor was isolated from a female donor in good health and CMV-seronegative. Material for sequencing was PBMCs.

The CDR3 spells CASSSVRDTISGNTIYF. The DNA for the CDR3 is TGTGCCAGCAGCAGCGTCCGGGACACGATCTCTGGAAACACCATATATTTT. The J gene is TRBJ1-3, the V gene TRBV7-9; D perhaps matches TRBD1 (6 bases). The V end was cut by 5 bases, the J end by 0 bases, with 17 bases between. From germline, CDR1 is SEHNR and CDR2 FQNEAQ (reference sequence). The CDR3 runs to 17 residues.